The clone carrying this T cell receptor beta chain was counted a few times. Its antigen remains unknown. The data were obtained in a study of T cells in Graves' hyperthyroidism and ophthalmopathy. TCR beta CDR3 sequences were amplified from RNA transcripts. The primer set for the first-round RT-PCR of the TCR CDR3 was HTBI. TCRdb itself ran the multiplex PCR reads through MiXCR, one entry per CDR3 protein. This sample has 450,000 to 600,000 distinct CDR3 sequences, with about 20% found just once. The diagnostic basis comprised clinical symptoms, serum thyroxine and TRAb, thyroid ultrasound and orbital computed tomography. Extraction of PBMCs used approximately 10 ml of fresh peripheral blood. Findings and limits, study-wide: With a median lead of around 6.7 months before onset, the model predicted ophthalmopathy. Most clonotypes that expanded in the thyroid above 0.001 also showed up in blood.

Sequenced material: blood. This clonotype originated in a man aged 35-49 years with Graves' ophthalmopathy.

The CDR3 here is CASRKGVHEQYF. The CDR3 DNA sequence: TGCGCCAGCAGAAAAGGGGTCCACGAGCAGTACTTC. V is TRBV5-1 and J is TRBJ2-7; possibly TRBD1 for D (5 bases). Per the germline V gene, CDR1 is SGHRS and CDR2 is YFSETQ. V dropped 5 bases and J dropped 5 bases, with 11 bases sitting between them. This CDR3 spans 12 amino acids. Full variable domain (missing parts from reference TRBV5-1 and TRBJ2-7): KAGVTQTPRYLIKTRGQQVTLSCSPISGHRSVSWYQQTPGQGLQFLFEYFSETQRNKGNFPGRFSGRQFSNSRSEMNVSTLELGDSALYLCASRKGVHEQYFGPGTRLTVT.